Listed here are 24 T cell receptor beta chains from one sample, sequenced in a study of control samples from healthy donors and cancer patients. TCRdb's table, derived via immunoSEQ multiplex PCR, lists solely in-frame clones and lacks some. This table has about 80,000 clones, roughly nine tenths appearing once. Sequenced input: blood. These receptors originate from an older woman in good health.

The chain couples TRBV28 to TRBJ2-3; 8 bases agree with TRBD2. J lost 5 bases, V lost 6 bases, and 10 bases had no gene match. CDR3 size: 15 residues. CDR1 MDHEN and CDR2 SYDVKM come from the germline V gene. The DNA for the CDR3 is TGTGCCAGCAGCGGAAGCGGGAGTGTTGGAGATACGCAGTATTTT. Its translation is CASSGSGSVGDTQYF.

This chain joins TRBV19 and TRBJ2-5, with 7 bases matching TRBD1. CDR3 length equals 14 residues. The V gene end was trimmed by 6 bases and the J gene end by 4 bases; junction bases not matched to a gene: 8. Germline CDR1 LNHDA, CDR2 SQIVND (reference sequence). The CDR3 DNA follows: TGTGCCAGTAGGCAGGGACACAGGGGAGAGACCCAGTACTTC. Translated, it gives CASRQGHRGETQYF.

This sequence joins TRBV7-8 and TRBJ1-4; weak D call: TRBD1 (5 bases). The CDR3 has 14 amino acids. The germline gives CDR1 SGHVS, CDR2 FQNEAQ. V was trimmed by 1 base and J by 6 bases, leaving 9 bases between them. The CDR3 reads CASSLGGGDEKLFF. The CDR3 DNA sequence: TGTGCCAGCAGCTTAGGCGGGGGAGATGAAAAACTGTTTTTT.

This chain links TRBV11-2 with TRBJ1-4; TRBD1 might be the D (5 bases). Trimming stripped 5 bases from V and 8 bases from J, with 18 bases between. This CDR3 has 15 amino acids. The germline CDR1 and CDR2 sequences are SGHAT and FQNNGV. The CDR3 region has the DNA TGTGCCAGCAGCCCGCGCGGGGACGGCGGGGAAAAACTGTTTTTT. Translating it yields CASSPRGDGGEKLFF.

The chain carries TRBV6-2 or TRBV6-3 and TRBJ2-7, with unresolved D. V was trimmed by 0 bases and J by 2 bases, leaving 8 bases between them. Looked up from germline, CDR1 is MNHEY and CDR2 is SVGEGT. The CDR3 extends over 14 amino acids. CDR3 loop: CASSYSLETYEQYF. DNA of the CDR3: TGTGCCAGCAGTTACTCGCTCGAAACCTACGAGCAGTACTTC.

V usage is TRBV12-3 or TRBV12-4 and J usage is TRBJ1-2; D call uncertain. The V end was cut by 1 base, the J end by 8 bases, with 8 bases between. This CDR3 has 12 residues. CDR3 residues: CASSLETWGYTF. The DNA of the CDR3 is TGTGCCAGCAGTTTAGAGACTTGGGGCTACACCTTC.

CDR3: CASSSVGGDEQYF. CDR3 in DNA: TGCGCCAGCAGCTCAGTGGGTGGGGACGAGCAGTACTTC. The V gene is TRBV5-1, the J gene TRBJ2-7; D gene uncertain. The germline gives CDR1 SGHRS, CDR2 YFSETQ. The CDR3 has 13 residues. Trimming left V 3 bases short and J 5 bases short, with 12 bases between.

The J gene is TRBJ2-5, the V gene TRBV7-8, with D unresolved. This CDR3 contains 14 residues. The germline V gene has CDR1 SGHVS and CDR2 FQNEAQ. V lost 5 bases and J lost 2, with 12 bases in between. The CDR3 reads CASSRLISQETQYF. As DNA, the CDR3 is TGTGCCAGCAGCCGTCTTATCTCGCAAGAGACCCAGTACTTC.

The chain combines TRBV19 with TRBJ2-1; D is perhaps TRBD1 (6 bases). Germline V lookup: CDR1 LNHDA, CDR2 SQIVND (reference sequence). V lost 5 bases and J 10 bases, leaving 12 bases between the germline ends. The CDR3 totals 12 residues. Here the CDR3 DNA reads TGTGCCAGTAGTTTCAGGGGAACAGAGCAGTTCTTC. Its translation is CASSFRGTEQFF.

Here the CDR3 reads CASSEEQGSLAQHF. In DNA, the CDR3 is TGTGCCAGCAGTGAAGAGCAGGGGTCTTTGGCCCAGCATTTT. The chain has TRBV2 and TRBJ1-5, with D tentatively TRBD1 (6 bases). The CDR3 length is 14 residues. Between the trimmed V and J ends, which lost 1 base and 11 bases, there was a span of 15 bases. Germline V gene lookup returns CDR1 SNHLY and CDR2 FYNNEI.

This chain joins TRBV6-1 and TRBJ1-1; 8 bases map to TRBD1. With V trimmed by 1 base and J by 4 bases, 8 bases remained unmatched. Germline V gene sequence: CDR1 MNHNS, CDR2 SASEGT. This CDR3 region has 16 residues. CDR3 nucleotide sequence: TGTGCCAGCAGTGAAGAAGCACAGGGGGTAGGCACTGAAGCTTTCTTT. Protein product: CASSEEAQGVGTEAFF.

The chain has TRBV6-2 or TRBV6-3 and TRBJ2-7; D is uncertain. The V and J ends lost 5 bases and 2 bases respectively, with 10 bases between them. This CDR3 is 13 amino acids long. CDR1 is MNHEY, CDR2 SVGEGT, per germline. This CDR3 is CASSAYRPYEQYF. In DNA form, the CDR3 reads TGTGCCAGCAGTGCGTATAGACCCTACGAGCAGTACTTC.

The J gene is TRBJ2-2, the V gene TRBV6-6; 15 bases match TRBD2. The CDR3 length is 17 residues. In germline, CDR1 is MNHNY, CDR2 SVGAGI (reference sequence). The J segment lost 6 bases and the V segment lost 5 bases, leaving 7 bases of the junction unmatched. The CDR3 DNA follows: TGTGCCAGCAGTCGTCGGACTAGCGGGAGGGGAGCCGGGGAGCTGTTTTTT. It translates to CASSRRTSGRGAGELFF.

The chain links TRBV5-1 to TRBJ1-2, with D perhaps TRBD1 (6 bases). The germline CDR1 and CDR2 sequences are SGHRS and YFSETQ. The CDR3 runs to 14 residues. V dropped 4 bases and J dropped 3 bases, with 13 bases sitting between them. The CDR3 loop is CASSTGTSDYGYTF. DNA of the CDR3: TGCGCCAGCAGCACTGGGACATCCGACTATGGCTACACCTTC. The variable domain in full, completed from reference TRBV5-1 and TRBJ1-2, reads KAGVTQTPRYLIKTRGQQVTLSCSPISGHRSVSWYQQTPGQGLQFLFEYFSETQRNKGNFPGRFSGRQFSNSRSEMNVSTLELGDSALYLCASSTGTSDYGYTFGSGTRLTVV.

The chain links TRBV6-5 to TRBJ1-2; TRBD1 matches at 7 bases. Trimming removed 1 base from V and 5 bases from J; junction bases left unmatched: 4. The CDR3 spans 14 residues. CDR1 and CDR2 (germline): MNHEY, SVGAGI. The CDR3 bases are TGTGCCAGCAGTTACTGGAACAGGGGATATGGCTACACCTTC. Translating it yields CASSYWNRGYGYTF.

This clone has a single count. The chain employs TRBV19 and TRBJ1-1; TRBD1 matches 7 bases. The CDR3 length is 15 residues. The V gene end was trimmed by 6 bases and the J gene end by 5 bases; junction bases not matched to a gene: 12. Germline V lookup: CDR1 LNHDA, CDR2 SQIVND (reference sequence). The CDR3 spells CASRGASQGVTEAFF. CDR3 coding DNA: TGTGCCAGTAGGGGGGCTTCGCAGGGGGTGACTGAAGCTTTCTTT.

In the case of this clone: This specimen includes other DNA sequences encoding the same CDR3. The chain carries TRBV7-8 and TRBJ1-1; D call uncertain. The V end lost 1 base, the J end lost 5 bases, and 8 bases lay between the germline ends. The V gene's germline CDR1 is SGHVS and CDR2 FQNEAQ. This CDR3 spans 13 amino acids. In DNA, the CDR3 is TGTGCCAGCAGCTTAGGGGGAAGAACTGAAGCTTTCTTT. This encodes CASSLGGRTEAFF.

The chain has TRBV3-1 (or the pseudogene TRBV3-2) and TRBJ2-7, with D possibly TRBD2 on 6 matching bases. The V end was cut by 1 base, the J end by 3 bases, with 13 bases between. Germline CDR1 and CDR2: LGHDT and YNNKEL (reference sequence). There are 15 residues in the CDR3. CDR3 sequence (DNA): TGTGCCAGCAGCCAAGGGGCTAGCGCGGTCTACGAGCAGTACTTC. It encodes CASSQGASAVYEQYF.

This chain uses TRBV4-1 with TRBJ1-2; the D is unclear. The length of the CDR3 is 15 residues. Germline V lookup: CDR1 MGHRA, CDR2 YSYEKL. V was trimmed by 0 bases and J by 4 bases, leaving 12 bases between them. The chain's CDR3 is CASSQDPGKSYGYTF. As DNA, the CDR3 is TGCGCCAGCAGCCAAGATCCTGGGAAATCCTATGGCTACACCTTC.

This clone was seen a single time. This chain joins TRBV28 and TRBJ1-6; D is undetermined. The CDR3 totals 13 residues. Germline V gene sequence: CDR1 MDHEN, CDR2 SYDVKM. Trimming cost V 5 bases and J 2 bases, with 4 bases left between them. CDR3 in DNA: TGTGCCAGCAGTGACACCTATAATTCACCCCTCCACTTT. Amino acid sequence: CASSDTYNSPLHF. Full variable domain (outside the CDR3, taken from reference TRBV28 and TRBJ1-6): DVKVTQSSRYLVKRTGEKVFLECVQDMDHENMFWYRQDPGLGLRLIYFSYDVKMKEKGDIPEGYSVSREKKERFSLILESASTNQTSMYLCASSDTYNSPLHFGNGTRLTVT.

The rearrangement links TRBV27 to TRBJ2-7; D may be TRBD1 (8 bases). Trimming cost V 5 bases and J 3 bases, with 26 bases left between them. In germline, CDR1 is MNHEY, CDR2 SMNVEV (reference sequence). This CDR3 is 18 amino acids long. For the CDR3, the DNA is TGTGCCAGCAGTCCGGCCAGGGGGCGAAGCGGGACTAACTACGAGCAGTACTTC. The encoded protein is CASSPARGRSGTNYEQYF.

The J gene is TRBJ1-4, the V gene TRBV2; a possible D gene is TRBD1 (5 bases). The CDR3 is made up of 14 amino acids. V shed 8 bases and J shed 4 bases, with 14 bases lying between them. Germline values: CDR1 SNHLY, CDR2 FYNNEI. CDR3 coding DNA: TGTGCCAGCCACTCGGAGGGGATTAATGAAAAACTGTTTTTT. The encoded protein is CASHSEGINEKLFF.

The rearrangement links TRBV10-3 to TRBJ1-1; 10 bases are a match to TRBD1. The CDR3 runs 19 residues. Looked up from germline, CDR1 is ENHRY and CDR2 is SYGVKD. V lost 3 bases to trimming and J lost 1 base; unmatched junction nucleotides: 14. The CDR3 nucleotides read TGTGCCATCAGTGAAGGTAGGACAGGGACAGGGGCCCAGAACACTGAAGCTTTCTTT. Encoded protein: CAISEGRTGTGAQNTEAFF.

The chain combines TRBV7-9 with TRBJ2-7, with D unresolved. V lost 0 bases to trimming and J lost 2 bases, with 8 bases between them. There are 14 residues in the CDR3. From germline, CDR1 is SEHNR and CDR2 FQNEAQ (reference sequence). The CDR3 bases are TGTGCCAGCAGCTTAGCGTTACTTCCCTACGAGCAGTACTTC. It is translated as CASSLALLPYEQYF.